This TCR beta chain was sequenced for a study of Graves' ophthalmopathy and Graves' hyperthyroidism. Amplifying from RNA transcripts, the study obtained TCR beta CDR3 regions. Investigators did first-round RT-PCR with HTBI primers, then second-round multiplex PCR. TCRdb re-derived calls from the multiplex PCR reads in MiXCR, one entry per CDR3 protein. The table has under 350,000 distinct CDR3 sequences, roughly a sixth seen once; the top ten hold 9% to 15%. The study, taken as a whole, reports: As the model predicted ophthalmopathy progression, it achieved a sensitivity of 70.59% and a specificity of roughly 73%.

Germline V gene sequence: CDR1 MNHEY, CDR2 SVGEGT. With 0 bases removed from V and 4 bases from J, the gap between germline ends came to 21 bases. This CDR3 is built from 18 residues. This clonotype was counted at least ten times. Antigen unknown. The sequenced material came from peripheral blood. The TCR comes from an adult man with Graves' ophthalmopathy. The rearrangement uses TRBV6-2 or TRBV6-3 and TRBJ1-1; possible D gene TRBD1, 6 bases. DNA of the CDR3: TGTGCCAGCAGTTACTCGTATACCCCCGACAGGTGGGGCACTGAAGCTTTCTTT. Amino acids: CASSYSYTPDRWGTEAFF.